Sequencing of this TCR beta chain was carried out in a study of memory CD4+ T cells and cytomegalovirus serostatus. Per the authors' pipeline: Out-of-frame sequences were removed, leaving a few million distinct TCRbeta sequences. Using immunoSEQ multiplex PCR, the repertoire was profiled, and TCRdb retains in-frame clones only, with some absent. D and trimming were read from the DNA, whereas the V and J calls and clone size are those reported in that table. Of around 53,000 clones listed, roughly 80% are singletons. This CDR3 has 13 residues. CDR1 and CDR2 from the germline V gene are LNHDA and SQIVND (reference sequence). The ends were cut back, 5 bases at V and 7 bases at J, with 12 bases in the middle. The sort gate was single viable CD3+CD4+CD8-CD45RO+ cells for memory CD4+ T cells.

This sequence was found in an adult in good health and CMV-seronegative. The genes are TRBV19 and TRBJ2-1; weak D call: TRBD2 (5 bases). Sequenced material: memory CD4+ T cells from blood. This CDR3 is CASSGPSHNEQFF. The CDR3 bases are TGTGCCAGTAGTGGGCCTAGCCATAATGAGCAGTTCTTC.